This T cell receptor beta chain was sequenced during a study of T cells in Graves' hyperthyroidism and ophthalmopathy. Whole-study context: Pretreatment peripheral blood was obtained at initial diagnosis.

Trimming took off 0 bases at V and 4 bases at J, with 15 bases between the two ends. This CDR3 is built from 16 residues. Germline V gene data show CDR1 as LGHDT and CDR2 as YNNKEL (reference sequence). This clonotype has ten or more counts. Authors of the study amplified TCR beta CDR3 regions from RNA transcripts. The HTBI primer set served for first-round RT-PCR of the TCR CDR3. MiXCR was run by TCRdb on the multiplex PCR reads, yielding one entry per CDR3 protein. The sample consists of around 300,000 distinct CDR3 sequences, around 15% of them appearing once. The chain links TRBV3-1 to TRBJ1-2; D is uncertain. Sequenced material: blood. The source of this sequence is a woman between 40 and 55 years old with Graves' ophthalmopathy. The CDR3 sequence: CASSQDSASGIYGYTF. CDR3 nucleotide sequence: TGTGCCAGCAGCCAAGATTCGGCTTCAGGAATCTATGGCTACACCTTC.